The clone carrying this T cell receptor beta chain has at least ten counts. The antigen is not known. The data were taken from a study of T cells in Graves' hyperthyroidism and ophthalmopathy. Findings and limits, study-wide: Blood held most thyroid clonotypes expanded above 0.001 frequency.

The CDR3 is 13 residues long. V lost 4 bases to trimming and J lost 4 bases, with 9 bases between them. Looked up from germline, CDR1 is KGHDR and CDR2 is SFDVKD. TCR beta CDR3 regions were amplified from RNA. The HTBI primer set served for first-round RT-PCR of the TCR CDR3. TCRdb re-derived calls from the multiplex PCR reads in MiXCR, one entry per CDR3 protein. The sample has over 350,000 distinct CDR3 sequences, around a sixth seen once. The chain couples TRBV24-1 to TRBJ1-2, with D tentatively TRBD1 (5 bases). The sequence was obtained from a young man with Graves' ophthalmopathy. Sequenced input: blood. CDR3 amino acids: CATSEGDGYGYTF. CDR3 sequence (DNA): TGTGCCACCAGTGAAGGGGACGGCTATGGCTACACCTTC.